The 14 T cell receptor beta chains below all came from one sample that was sequenced in a study of blood T cell repertoires in COVID-19. The data were produced by immunoSEQ multiplex PCR, yet TCRdb's version contains in-frame clones alone and is incomplete. The sample gives roughly 250,000 clones, around 82% of which show up once; about 5.3% is in the top ten. Sequencing was done on a sample of peripheral blood. These TCRs come from a woman of 80 years or more with active or convalescent COVID-19.

This sequence joins TRBV15 and TRBJ2-5, with D perhaps matching TRBD2 (5 bases). Trimming removed 0 bases from V and 9 bases from J, with 11 bases in between. This CDR3 region has 13 residues. Germline V gene data show CDR1 as LNHNV and CDR2 as YYDKDF (reference sequence). This CDR3 is CATSRETREAQYF. The CDR3 DNA sequence: TGTGCCACCAGCAGAGAGACACGGGAAGCCCAGTACTTC.

This chain connects TRBV12-3 or TRBV12-4 to TRBJ2-1, with TRBD2 as a possible D gene (6 bases). Trimming cost V 6 bases and J 7 bases, with 13 bases left between them. The CDR3 spans 13 residues. The CDR3 nucleotides are TGTGCCAGCAGGAGGGACTCAGAAAATGAGCAGTTCTTC. Encoded protein: CASRRDSENEQFF.

The chain employs TRBV6-5 and TRBJ1-1; no reliable D call. Germline CDR1 reads MNHEY; CDR2 reads SVGAGI. Between the trimmed V and J ends, which lost 5 bases and 3 bases, there was a span of 13 bases. CDR3 length equals 14 residues. The DNA for the CDR3 is TGTGCCAGCAGTCCACGAACAGCAGACACTGAAGCTTTCTTT. Its protein is CASSPRTADTEAFF.

This rearrangement joins TRBV6-5 to TRBJ2-7; possible D gene TRBD1, 6 bases. The CDR3 length is 14 residues. The V end lost 2 bases, the J end lost 4 bases, and 12 bases lay between the germline ends. CDR1 and CDR2 from the germline V gene are MNHEY and SVGAGI. Here the CDR3 DNA reads TGTGCCAGCAGTTACGGGACAACTTCTTACGAGCAGTACTTC. Its translation is CASSYGTTSYEQYF.

Note on this clone: This same CDR3 is encoded by further DNA sequences in the sample. This chain joins TRBV10-3 and TRBJ2-7; TRBD1 matches at 7 bases. CDR1 and CDR2 from the germline V gene are ENHRY and SYGVKD. V lost 4 bases, J lost 0 bases, and 3 bases stayed unmatched. This CDR3 is built from 14 residues. CDR3 coding DNA: TGTGCCATCAGTGTCGACAGGGCCTCCTACGAGCAGTACTTC. Protein product: CAISVDRASYEQYF.

This chain joins TRBV3-1 (or the pseudogene TRBV3-2) and TRBJ1-1; TRBD1 matches at 7 bases. The V gene end was trimmed by 4 bases and the J gene end by 0 bases; junction bases not matched to a gene: 5. The CDR3 is made up of 15 amino acids. The V gene's germline CDR1 is LGHDT and CDR2 YNNKEL (reference sequence). DNA for the CDR3: TGTGCCAGCAGCCTTGAACAGGGGTTGAACACTGAAGCTTTCTTT. This encodes CASSLEQGLNTEAFF.

This chain uses TRBV28 with TRBJ1-1; weak D call: TRBD1 (6 bases). The CDR3 has 15 amino acids. CDR1 is MDHEN, CDR2 SYDVKM, per germline. Trimming removed 2 bases at V and 3 bases at J, with 13 bases between. This chain's CDR3 is CASSLPTGSHTEAFF. The CDR3 nucleotides read TGTGCCAGCAGTTTACCCACAGGGTCTCACACTGAAGCTTTCTTT.

This clone was recorded once. The rearrangement links TRBV5-6 to TRBJ2-3, with D tentatively TRBD1 (5 bases). The germline V gene has CDR1 SGHDT and CDR2 YYEEEE. The CDR3 extends over 12 amino acids. V was trimmed by 4 bases and J by 4 bases, leaving 7 bases between them. As DNA, the CDR3 is TGTGCCAGCAGCCCAGGGCCAGATACGCAGTATTTT. Translation gives CASSPGPDTQYF.

The chain employs TRBV10-3 and TRBJ2-2; 7 nucleotides line up with TRBD1. This CDR3 comprises 15 residues. The V gene's germline CDR1 is ENHRY and CDR2 SYGVKD. Losses at the gene ends were 3 bases for V and 5 bases for J; bases not matched to a gene: 6. DNA of the CDR3: TGTGCCATCAGTGACGACAGGGTGAGGACCGGGGAGCTGTTTTTT. Encoded protein: CAISDDRVRTGELFF.

V is TRBV4-1 and J is TRBJ2-1, with 9 bases matching TRBD2. The CDR3 is 15 residues long. CDR1 MGHRA and CDR2 YSYEKL come from the germline V gene. V lost 1 base and J lost 14; bases outside the gene matches: 12. CDR3 in DNA: TGCGCCAGCAGCCAAGTGACATCCCTAGCGGGACATAAGTTCTTC. Its protein product is CASSQVTSLAGHKFF.

The rearrangement uses TRBV27 and TRBJ1-2, with TRBD1 identical over 8 bases. V dropped 8 bases and J dropped 3; count of bases not matched to a gene: 5. CDR1 MNHEY and CDR2 SMNVEV come from the germline V gene (reference sequence). The CDR3 length is 13 residues. The CDR3 protein is CASALDRDYGYTF. In DNA form, the CDR3 reads TGTGCCAGCGCCCTGGACAGGGACTATGGCTACACCTTC.

The sample holds a few counts of this clone. The chain has TRBV5-5 and TRBJ1-5; D gene unclear. The ends were cut back, 3 bases at V and 6 bases at J, with 13 bases in the middle. Germline lookup yields CDR1 SGHKS and CDR2 YYEKEE (reference sequence). CDR3 size: 14 residues. The DNA of the CDR3 is TGTGCCAGCAGCTCGGACTTCACCCCTCAGCCCCAGCATTTT. Its protein product is CASSSDFTPQPQHF.

This chain joins TRBV5-1 and TRBJ2-7, with D possibly TRBD1 on 8 matching bases. The CDR3 is made up of 14 amino acids. Germline CDR1 SGHRS, CDR2 YFSETQ. Trimming shortened V by 1 base and J by 5 bases, and 13 bases separated the two germline ends. The chain's CDR3 is CASSLNRGGDEQYF. For the CDR3, the DNA is TGCGCCAGCAGCTTGAACAGGGGGGGAGACGAGCAGTACTTC. Drawing the rest from reference TRBV5-1 and TRBJ2-7, the complete variable domain is KAGVTQTPRYLIKTRGQQVTLSCSPISGHRSVSWYQQTPGQGLQFLFEYFSETQRNKGNFPGRFSGRQFSNSRSEMNVSTLELGDSALYLCASSLNRGGDEQYFGPGTRLTVT.

The chain has TRBV4-2 and TRBJ2-1; 8 bases align to TRBD2. CDR3 size: 17 residues. With V trimmed by 1 base and J by 4 bases, 9 bases remained unmatched. Germline assignment: CDR1 LGHNA and CDR2 YNFKEQ. This CDR3 reads CASSQGSSGKTYNEQFF. As DNA, the CDR3 is TGTGCCAGCAGCCAAGGTAGTAGCGGGAAAACTTACAATGAGCAGTTCTTC.